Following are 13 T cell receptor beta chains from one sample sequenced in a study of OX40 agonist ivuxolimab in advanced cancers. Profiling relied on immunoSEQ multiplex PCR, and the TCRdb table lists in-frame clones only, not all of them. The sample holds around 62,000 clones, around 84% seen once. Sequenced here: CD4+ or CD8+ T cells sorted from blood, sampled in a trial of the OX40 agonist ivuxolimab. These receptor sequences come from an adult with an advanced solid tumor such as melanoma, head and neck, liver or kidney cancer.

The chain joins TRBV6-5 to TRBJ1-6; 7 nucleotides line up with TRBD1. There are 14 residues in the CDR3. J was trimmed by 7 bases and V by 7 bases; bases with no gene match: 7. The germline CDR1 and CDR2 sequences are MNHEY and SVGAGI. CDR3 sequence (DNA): TGTGCCAGCAATGTCAACAGGGGAAATTCACCCCTCCACTTT. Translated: CASNVNRGNSPLHF.

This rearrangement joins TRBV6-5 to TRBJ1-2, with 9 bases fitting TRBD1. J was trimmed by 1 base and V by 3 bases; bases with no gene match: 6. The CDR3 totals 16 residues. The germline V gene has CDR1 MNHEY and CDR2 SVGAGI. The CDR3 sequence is CASSYSRTGVNYGYTF. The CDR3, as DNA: TGTGCCAGCAGTTATTCCCGGACAGGGGTTAACTATGGCTACACCTTC.

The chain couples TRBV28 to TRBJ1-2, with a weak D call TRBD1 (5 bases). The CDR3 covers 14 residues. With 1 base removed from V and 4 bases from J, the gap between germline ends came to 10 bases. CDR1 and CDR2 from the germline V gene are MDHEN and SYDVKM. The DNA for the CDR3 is TGTGCCAGCAGTTTATCGCGGGGGAGCTATGGCTACACCTTC. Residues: CASSLSRGSYGYTF.

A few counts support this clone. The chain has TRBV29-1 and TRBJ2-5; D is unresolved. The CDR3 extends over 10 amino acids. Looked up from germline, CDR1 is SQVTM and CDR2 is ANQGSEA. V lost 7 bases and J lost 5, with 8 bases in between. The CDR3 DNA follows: TGCAGCGCCTCACAGGAGACCCAGTACTTC. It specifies CSASQETQYF.

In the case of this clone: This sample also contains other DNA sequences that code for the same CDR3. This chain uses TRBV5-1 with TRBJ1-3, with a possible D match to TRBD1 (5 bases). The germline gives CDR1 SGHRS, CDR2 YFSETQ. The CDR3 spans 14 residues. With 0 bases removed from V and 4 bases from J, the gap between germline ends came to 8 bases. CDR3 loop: CASSLAGVGNTIYF. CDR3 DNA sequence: TGCGCCAGCAGCTTGGCGGGGGTCGGAAACACCATATATTTT.

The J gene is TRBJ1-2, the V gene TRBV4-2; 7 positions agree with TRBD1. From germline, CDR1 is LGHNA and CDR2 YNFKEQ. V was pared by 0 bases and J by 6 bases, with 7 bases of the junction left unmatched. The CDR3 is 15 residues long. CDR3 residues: CASSQEGFRGDGYTF. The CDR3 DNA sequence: TGTGCCAGCAGCCAAGAAGGTTTCAGGGGGGATGGCTACACCTTC.

CDR3 coding DNA: TGTGCCAGCAGTTCCGTGGGGACAGGGGTTGCGGACCAGCATTTT. It yields the protein CASSSVGTGVADQHF. The chain combines TRBV6-5 with TRBJ1-5, with 10 bases fitting TRBD1. Germline V gene sequence: CDR1 MNHEY, CDR2 SVGAGI. The length of the CDR3 is 15 residues. Trimming removed 4 bases from V and 12 bases from J; junction bases left unmatched: 12.

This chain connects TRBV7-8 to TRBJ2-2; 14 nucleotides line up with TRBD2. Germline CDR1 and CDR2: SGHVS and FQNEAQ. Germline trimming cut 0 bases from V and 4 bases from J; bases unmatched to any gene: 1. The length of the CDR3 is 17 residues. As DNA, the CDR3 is TGTGCCAGCAGCTTAGCCGGGACTAGCGGGGGCACCGGGGAGCTGTTTTTT. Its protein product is CASSLAGTSGGTGELFF. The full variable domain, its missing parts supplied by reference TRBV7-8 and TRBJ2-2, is GAGVSQSPRYKVAKRGQDVALRCDPISGHVSLFWYQQALGQGPEFLTYFQNEAQLDKSGLPSDRFFAERPEGSVSTLKIQRTQQEDSAVYLCASSLAGTSGGTGELFFGEGSRLTVL.

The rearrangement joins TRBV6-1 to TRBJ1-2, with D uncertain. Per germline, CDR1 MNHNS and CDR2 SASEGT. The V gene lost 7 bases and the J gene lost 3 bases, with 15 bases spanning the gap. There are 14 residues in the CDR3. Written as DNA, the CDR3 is TGTGCCAGCACGAAAGGGTATCAGGACTATGGCTACACCTTC. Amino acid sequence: CASTKGYQDYGYTF.

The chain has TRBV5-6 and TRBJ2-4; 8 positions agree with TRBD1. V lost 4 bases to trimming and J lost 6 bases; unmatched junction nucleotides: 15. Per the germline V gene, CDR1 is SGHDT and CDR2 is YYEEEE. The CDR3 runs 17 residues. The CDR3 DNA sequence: TGTGCCAGCAGCCCACCCGGGACAGGAGGGCGGGGAAACATTCAGTACTTC. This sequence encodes CASSPPGTGGRGNIQYF.

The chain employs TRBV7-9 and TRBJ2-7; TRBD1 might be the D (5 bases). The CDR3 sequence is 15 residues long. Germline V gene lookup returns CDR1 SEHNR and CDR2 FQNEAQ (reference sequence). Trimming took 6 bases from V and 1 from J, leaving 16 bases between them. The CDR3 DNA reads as TGTGCCAGCAGTCCCATCAGGGTGGGGTCCTACGAGCAGTACTTC. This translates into CASSPIRVGSYEQYF.

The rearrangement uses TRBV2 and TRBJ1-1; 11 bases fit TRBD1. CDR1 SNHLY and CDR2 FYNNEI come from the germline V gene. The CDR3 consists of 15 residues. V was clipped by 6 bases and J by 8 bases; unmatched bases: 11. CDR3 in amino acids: CASRRDGTGGFEAFF. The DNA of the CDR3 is TGTGCCAGCAGGCGAGACGGGACAGGGGGTTTCGAAGCTTTCTTT.

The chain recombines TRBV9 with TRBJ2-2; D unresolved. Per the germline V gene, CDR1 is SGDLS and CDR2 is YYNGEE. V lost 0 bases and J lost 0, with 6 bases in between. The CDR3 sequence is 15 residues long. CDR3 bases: TGTGCCAGCAGCGTAGCTACAGCGAACACCGGGGAGCTGTTTTTT. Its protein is CASSVATANTGELFF.